There are a few counts of the clone carrying this TCR beta chain. The antigen remains undetermined. At the DNA level, this CDR3 is encoded by other sequences in the same sample as well. Sequencing relied on a cDNA template that was reverse transcribed from extracted RNA. This table comes from immunoSEQ multiplex PCR, and its TCRdb copy is limited to in-frame clones, with some not included. The table has approximately 120,000 clones, roughly 55% seen once. These data come from a study of CD8+ T cells in alopecia areata. Study at large: Tofacitinib administration to treated patients was oral, at 5 to 10 mg twice daily. Study outcomes and limitations: Because one nonresponder was included, the link of baseline CD8+ expansion to response is considered uncertain.

Treatment in this sample: oral pan-JAK inhibitor, 5-10 mg twice daily. Germline V gene sequence: CDR1 LGHNA, CDR2 YNFKEQ. This CDR3 is built from 14 residues. V was trimmed by 5 bases and J by 4 bases, leaving 12 bases between them. This chain uses TRBV4-2 with TRBJ1-5; a possible D gene is TRBD1 (5 bases). Material: CD4+ T cells sorted from blood, obtained at week 4, from a patient treated with tofacitinib. This clonotype originated in a human donor with alopecia areata. CDR3 protein: CASSSRQPNQPQHF. The CDR3 DNA follows: TGTGCCAGCAGCTCCCGACAGCCAAATCAGCCCCAGCATTTT.